These 20 T cell receptor beta chains came from one sample sequenced in a study of blood T cells in healthy people across ages. PCR was performed a second time for roughly 6 to 12 cycles using a sample-barcoded 5' primer and a J-beta primer mix. TCRdb reanalysed the 5' RACE reads using MiXCR and keeps one entry per CDR3 protein. The sample includes roughly 800,000 distinct CDR3 sequences, just under 25% of them seen just once. The same sample was also used in a study of T cells of mothers and their children.

Sequenced sample: blood. The receptors here all came from a boy aged 5-17 years in good health.

This clonotype was seen a few times. The chain uses TRBV4-1 and TRBJ1-3; D is perhaps TRBD1 (5 bases). The CDR3 runs to 15 residues. CDR1 is MGHRA, CDR2 YSYEKL, per germline. Trimming stripped 1 base from V and 3 bases from J, with 10 bases between. CDR3 amino acids: CASSQVDRSGNTIYF. The CDR3 bases are TGCGCCAGCAGCCAAGTTGACAGAAGTGGAAACACCATATATTTT.

The genes are TRBV20-1 and TRBJ2-5, with D possibly TRBD2 on 6 matching bases. The J call may be incorrect, as the DNA end agrees better with TRBJ2-7. Germline assignment: CDR1 DFQATT and CDR2 SNEGSKA (reference sequence). This CDR3 has 18 amino acids. CDR3: CSARDPGSPERVPYEQYF. DNA for the CDR3: TGCAGTGCTAGAGACCCCGGGAGCCCCGAACGGGTTCCCTACGAGCAGTACTTC.

This rearrangement joins TRBV6-2 or TRBV6-3 to TRBJ2-7; no reliable D call. CDR1 is MNHEY and CDR2 is SVGEGT in the germline V gene. This CDR3 comprises 13 residues. V was clipped by 6 bases and J by 3 bases, with 12 bases between them. CDR3 region: CASRLTYDYEQYF. The CDR3 region has the DNA TGTGCCAGCAGGTTGACATACGACTACGAGCAGTACTTC.

The chain joins TRBV7-2 to TRBJ2-1; D unresolved. Matching the DNA end better, TRBJ2-7 makes the J call doubtful. The CDR3 has 16 residues. CDR1 is SGHTA and CDR2 is FQGNSA in the germline V gene. CDR3 nucleotide sequence: TGTGCCAGCAGCTTAACCCCCGGTTACTACTCCTACGAGCAGTACTTC. Translating it yields CASSLTPGYYSYEQYF.

This clonotype came up a few times. This rearrangement joins TRBV29-1 to TRBJ2-5, with D perhaps matching TRBD2 (5 bases). Trimming left V 6 bases short and J 0 bases short, with 11 bases between. Germline values: CDR1 SQVTM, CDR2 ANQGSEA. This CDR3 contains 13 residues. CDR3 DNA sequence: TGCAGCGTGTCCCCGGGGAACCAAGAGACCCAGTACTTC. Protein: CSVSPGNQETQYF.

The chain joins TRBV6-1 to TRBJ2-1; a possible D gene is TRBD2 (7 bases). TRBJ2-7 matches the DNA end more closely, so the J call is doubtful. CDR3 size: 13 residues. Germline CDR1 MNHNS, CDR2 SASEGT. CDR3 nucleotides: TGTGCCAGCACCTGGGAGGGGGAACGGGAGCAGTACTTC. This codes for CASTWEGEREQYF.

The chain couples TRBV3-1 to TRBJ2-1, with D tentatively TRBD2 (5 bases). V dropped 0 bases and J dropped 11 bases, with 11 bases sitting between them. Per the germline V gene, CDR1 is LGHDT and CDR2 is YNNKEL (reference sequence). The CDR3 consists of 13 residues. CDR3 residues: CASSQESRGKQFF. CDR3 in DNA: TGTGCCAGCAGCCAAGAGAGTCGGGGAAAGCAGTTCTTC.

The chain couples TRBV3-1 to TRBJ2-7; 7 nucleotides agree with TRBD1. Germline V gene data show CDR1 as LGHDT and CDR2 as YNNKEL (reference sequence). After removal of 1 base from V and 3 bases from J, the junction contained 15 bases not matched to a gene. The CDR3 loop spans 18 amino acids. DNA of the CDR3: TGTGCCAGCAGCCAAGTCCACAACGCCCGGGACAGACGCTACGAGCAGTACTTC. It is translated as CASSQVHNARDRRYEQYF.

On this clonotype: A junction end diverges from the germline sequence, so it may reflect a read error. The rearrangement uses TRBV6-1 and TRBJ2-7; 10 nucleotides agree with TRBD2. The germline V gene has CDR1 MNHNS and CDR2 SASEGT. This CDR3 spans 14 amino acids. The CDR3 DNA follows: TGTGCCGGCAGTGATGCTAGCGGGAGATACGAGCAGTACTTC. Its protein product is CAGSDASGRYEQYF.

The chain joins TRBV4-1 to TRBJ2-2, with TRBD1 identical over 9 bases. CDR3 length: 16 residues. J gave up 3 bases and V 3 bases, and 5 bases lay outside the gene matches. Germline V gene data show CDR1 as MGHRA and CDR2 as YSYEKL. The CDR3 nucleotides read TGCGCCAGCAGCCACCGGACAGGGGAGGACACCGGGGAGCTGTTTTTT. Translated: CASSHRTGEDTGELFF.

This clonotype turned up a few times. This chain joins TRBV7-9 and TRBJ2-7; D unclear. The CDR3 is 14 amino acids. The V and J ends lost 3 bases and 2 bases respectively, with 11 bases between them. Germline lookup yields CDR1 SEHNR and CDR2 FQNEAQ (reference sequence). This CDR3 is CASSFGGVAYEQYF. CDR3 sequence (DNA): TGTGCCAGCAGCTTCGGTGGAGTTGCCTACGAGCAGTACTTC.

This clonotype was recorded only once. The chain recombines TRBV9 with TRBJ1-1, with a weak D call TRBD1 (5 bases). Germline CDR1 and CDR2: SGDLS and YYNGEE. V lost 0 bases to trimming and J lost 6 bases, with 9 bases between them. The CDR3 runs to 13 residues. The CDR3 DNA reads as TGTGCCAGCAGCGTAGGGGACTTCCCTGAAGCTTTCTTT. It yields the protein CASSVGDFPEAFF.

The rearrangement uses TRBV7-8 and TRBJ2-2, with 8 bases aligning to TRBD1. CDR1 and CDR2 (germline): SGHVS, FQNEAQ. Losses at the gene ends were 4 bases for V and 4 bases for J; bases not matched to a gene: 8. The CDR3 contains 16 residues. The CDR3 is CASSSRQGKGTGELFF. For the CDR3, the DNA is TGTGCCAGCAGCTCCAGACAGGGGAAGGGCACCGGGGAGCTGTTTTTT.

This CDR3 is CASSPPGPYNSPLHF. CDR3 coding DNA: TGTGCCAGCAGCCCCCCGGGGCCTTATAATTCACCCCTCCACTTT. The rearrangement links TRBV7-9 to TRBJ1-6, with D possibly matching TRBD1 (5 bases). V lost 5 bases and J lost 4, with 12 bases in between. This CDR3 comprises 15 residues. The V gene's germline CDR1 is SEHNR and CDR2 FQNEAQ (reference sequence).

This clonotype has just a few counts. This chain connects TRBV29-1 to TRBJ2-7; weak D call: TRBD1 (5 bases). V was shortened by 0 bases and J by 2 bases, with 14 bases between the two germline ends. The CDR3 totals 15 residues. Germline-derived CDR1 and CDR2 are SQVTM and ANQGSEA. CDR3 sequence: CSVEEAARETYEQYF. Here the CDR3 DNA reads TGCAGCGTTGAAGAGGCTGCCAGGGAAACCTACGAGCAGTACTTC.

The chain is built from TRBV25-1 and TRBJ1-1; weak D call: TRBD1 (5 bases). Trimming took 4 bases from V and 5 from J, leaving 17 bases between them. From germline, CDR1 is MGHDK and CDR2 SYGVNS. This CDR3 is 15 amino acids long. This chain's CDR3 is CASSGYPGRQTEAFF. The CDR3 region has the DNA TGTGCCAGCAGTGGGTATCCAGGGAGACAGACTGAAGCTTTCTTT.

J is TRBJ2-7 and V is TRBV25-1; 7 nucleotides match TRBD2. The CDR3 is 14 residues long. Germline assignment: CDR1 MGHDK and CDR2 SYGVNS. V lost 4 bases, J lost 5 bases, and 8 bases stayed unmatched. The CDR3 here is CASSGVGGDHEQYF. The DNA of the CDR3 is TGTGCCAGCAGTGGGGTGGGAGGGGACCACGAGCAGTACTTC.

This clonotype was detected many times. The rearrangement uses TRBV15 and TRBJ2-5; no clear D gene. This CDR3 is 15 amino acids long. Germline V CDR1 and CDR2: LNHNV, YYDKDF (reference sequence). The ends were cut back, 0 bases at V and 2 bases at J, with 10 bases in the middle. DNA for the CDR3: TGTGCCACCAGCAGAGATCCCCAAAAGCAAGAGACCCAGTACTTC. It is translated as CATSRDPQKQETQYF.

This clonotype has just a few counts. The chain has TRBV4-2 and TRBJ2-7, with 10 bases fitting TRBD1. V gave up 4 bases and J gave up 7 bases; unmatched junction bases: 10. The CDR3 is made up of 15 amino acids. Germline V CDR1 and CDR2: LGHNA, YNFKEQ. The DNA for the CDR3 is TGTGCCAGCAGCCCATCCGGGACAGGGGCGCGAGAGCAGTACTTC. Translation: CASSPSGTGAREQYF.

The chain's CDR3 is CASSDGAGGTYEQYF. In DNA, the CDR3 is TGCGCCAGCAGTGACGGCGCGGGAGGCACCTACGAGCAGTACTTC. The J gene is TRBJ2-7, the V gene TRBV5-1, with 8 bases aligning to TRBD2. CDR1 SGHRS and CDR2 YFSETQ come from the germline V gene. CDR3 length: 15 residues. Trimming removed 5 bases from V and 2 bases from J; junction bases left unmatched: 9.